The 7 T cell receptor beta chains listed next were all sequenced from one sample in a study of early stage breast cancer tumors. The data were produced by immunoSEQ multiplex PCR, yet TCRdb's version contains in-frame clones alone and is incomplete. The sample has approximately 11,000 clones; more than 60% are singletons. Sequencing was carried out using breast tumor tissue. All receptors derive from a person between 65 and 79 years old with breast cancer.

The CDR3 is CASSWQPGSNSPLHF. CDR3 nucleotide sequence: TGTGCCAGCAGTTGGCAGCCGGGAAGTAATTCACCCCTCCACTTT. The gene calls are TRBV7-3 and TRBJ1-6; D is undetermined. V lost 6 bases and J lost 6, with 15 bases in between. CDR3 length: 15 amino acids. CDR1 and CDR2 from the germline V gene are SGHTA and FQGTGA.

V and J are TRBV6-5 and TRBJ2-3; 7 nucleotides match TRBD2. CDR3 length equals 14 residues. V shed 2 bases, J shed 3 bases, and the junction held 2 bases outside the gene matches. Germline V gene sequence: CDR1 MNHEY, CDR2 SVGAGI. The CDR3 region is CASSYVGGTDTQYF. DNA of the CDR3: TGTGCCAGCAGTTACGTGGGGGGGACAGATACGCAGTATTTT.

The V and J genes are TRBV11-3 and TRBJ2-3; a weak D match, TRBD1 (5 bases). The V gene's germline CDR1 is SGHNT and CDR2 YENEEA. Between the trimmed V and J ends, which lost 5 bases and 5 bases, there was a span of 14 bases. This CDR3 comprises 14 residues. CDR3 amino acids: CASSLAEQGDTQYF. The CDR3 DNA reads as TGTGCCAGCAGCCTCGCTGAGCAGGGAGATACGCAGTATTTT.

CDR3 sequence (DNA): TGCGCCAGCAGTGATAGCGGGGGGGAGGATGAGCAGTTCTTC. Translation gives CASSDSGGEDEQFF. The gene calls are TRBV10-2 and TRBJ2-1, with TRBD2 matching over 11 bases. V lost 3 bases to trimming and J lost 8 bases; unmatched junction nucleotides: 3. The CDR3 consists of 14 residues. Per germline, CDR1 WSHSY and CDR2 SAAADI.

CDR3 loop: CASSGQSETQYF. Here the CDR3 DNA reads TGTGCCAGCAGCGGTCAGTCCGAGACCCAGTACTTC. The chain employs TRBV7-8 and TRBJ2-5, with no clear D. This CDR3 comprises 12 residues. The V end lost 5 bases, the J end lost 5 bases, and 9 bases lay between the germline ends. Germline V CDR1 and CDR2: SGHVS, FQNEAQ.

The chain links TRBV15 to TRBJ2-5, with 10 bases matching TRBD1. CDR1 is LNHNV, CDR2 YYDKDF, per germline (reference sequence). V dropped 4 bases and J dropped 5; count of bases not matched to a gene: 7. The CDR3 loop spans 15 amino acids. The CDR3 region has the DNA TGTGCCACCAGCATCTTAGGGACAGGGGACGAGACCCAGTACTTC. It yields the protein CATSILGTGDETQYF.

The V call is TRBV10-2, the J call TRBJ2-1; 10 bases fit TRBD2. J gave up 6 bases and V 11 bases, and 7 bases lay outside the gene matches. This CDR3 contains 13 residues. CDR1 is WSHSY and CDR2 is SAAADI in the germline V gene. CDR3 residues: CAASGGAVNEQFF. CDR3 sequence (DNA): TGCGCCGCCAGCGGGGGGGCCGTCAATGAGCAGTTCTTC.